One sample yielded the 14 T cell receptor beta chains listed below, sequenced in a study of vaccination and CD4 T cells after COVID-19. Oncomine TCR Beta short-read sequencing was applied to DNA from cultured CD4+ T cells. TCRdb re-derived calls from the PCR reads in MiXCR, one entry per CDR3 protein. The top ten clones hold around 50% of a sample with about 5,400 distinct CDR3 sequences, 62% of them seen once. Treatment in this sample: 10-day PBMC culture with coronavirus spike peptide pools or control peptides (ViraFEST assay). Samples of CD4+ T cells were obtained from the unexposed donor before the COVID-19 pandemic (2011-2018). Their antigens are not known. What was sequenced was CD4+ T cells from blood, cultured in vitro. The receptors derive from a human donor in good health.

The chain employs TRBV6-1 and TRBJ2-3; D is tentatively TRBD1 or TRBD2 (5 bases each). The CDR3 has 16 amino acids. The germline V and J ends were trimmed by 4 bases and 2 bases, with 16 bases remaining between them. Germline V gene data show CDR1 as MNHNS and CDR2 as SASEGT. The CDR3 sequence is CASSGDPGVPTDTQYF. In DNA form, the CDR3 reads TGTGCCAGCAGTGGGGACCCCGGGGTCCCCACAGATACGCAGTATTTT.

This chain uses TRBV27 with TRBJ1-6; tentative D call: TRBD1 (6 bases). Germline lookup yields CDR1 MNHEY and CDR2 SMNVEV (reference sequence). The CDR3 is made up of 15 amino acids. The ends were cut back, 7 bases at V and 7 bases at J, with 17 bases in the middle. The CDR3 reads CASKGVVMGNSPLHF. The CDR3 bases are TGTGCCAGCAAGGGGGTCGTGATGGGGAATTCACCCCTCCACTTT.

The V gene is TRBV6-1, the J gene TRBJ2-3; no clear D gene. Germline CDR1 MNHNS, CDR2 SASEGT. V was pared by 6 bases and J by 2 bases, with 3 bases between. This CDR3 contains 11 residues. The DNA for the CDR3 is TGTGCCAGCAGCATCACAGATACGCAGTATTTT. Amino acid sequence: CASSITDTQYF.

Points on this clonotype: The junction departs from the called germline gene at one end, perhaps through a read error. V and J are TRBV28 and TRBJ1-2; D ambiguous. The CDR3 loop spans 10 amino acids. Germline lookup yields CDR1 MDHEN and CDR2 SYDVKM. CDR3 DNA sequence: TGTGCCAGCACTTCCTGCCCGGACTCCTTC. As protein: CASTSCPDSF.

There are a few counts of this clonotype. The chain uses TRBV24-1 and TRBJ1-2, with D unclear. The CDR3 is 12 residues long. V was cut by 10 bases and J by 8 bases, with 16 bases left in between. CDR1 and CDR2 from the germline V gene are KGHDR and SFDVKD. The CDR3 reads CATSQSSGGYTF. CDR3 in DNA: TGTGCCACTTCACAGTCCTCTGGAGGCTACACCTTC.

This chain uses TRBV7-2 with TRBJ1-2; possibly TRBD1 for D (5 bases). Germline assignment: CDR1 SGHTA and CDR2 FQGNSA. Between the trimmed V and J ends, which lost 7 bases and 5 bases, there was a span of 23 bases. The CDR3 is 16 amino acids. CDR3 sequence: CASTPSLRGGSYGYTF. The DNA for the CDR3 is TGTGCCAGCACCCCCTCCCTACGGGGCGGATCTTATGGCTACACCTTC. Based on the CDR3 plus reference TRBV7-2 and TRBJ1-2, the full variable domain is GAGVSQSPSNKVTEKGKDVELRCDPISGHTALYWYRQSLGQGLEFLIYFQGNSAPDKSGLPSDRFSAERTGGSVSTLTIQRTQQEDSAVYLCASTPSLRGGSYGYTFGSGTRLTVV.

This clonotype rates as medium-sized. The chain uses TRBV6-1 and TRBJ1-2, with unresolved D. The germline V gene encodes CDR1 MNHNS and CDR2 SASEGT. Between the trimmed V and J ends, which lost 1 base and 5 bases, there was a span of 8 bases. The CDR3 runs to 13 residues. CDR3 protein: CASSEGPQYGYTF. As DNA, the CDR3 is TGTGCCAGCAGTGAAGGGCCGCAATATGGCTACACCTTC.

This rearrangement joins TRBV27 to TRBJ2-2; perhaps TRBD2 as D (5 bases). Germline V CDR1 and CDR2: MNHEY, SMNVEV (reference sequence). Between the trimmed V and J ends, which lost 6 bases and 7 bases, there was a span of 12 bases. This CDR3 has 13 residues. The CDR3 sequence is CASSISESGELFF. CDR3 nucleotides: TGTGCCAGCAGCATTAGCGAAAGCGGGGAGCTGTTTTTT.

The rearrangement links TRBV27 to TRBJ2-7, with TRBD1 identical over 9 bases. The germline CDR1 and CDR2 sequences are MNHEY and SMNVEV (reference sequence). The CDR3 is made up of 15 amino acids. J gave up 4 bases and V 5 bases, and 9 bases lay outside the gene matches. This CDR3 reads CASSITGTGSYEQYF. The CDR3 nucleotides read TGTGCCAGCAGTATCACCGGGACAGGGAGTTACGAGCAGTACTTC.

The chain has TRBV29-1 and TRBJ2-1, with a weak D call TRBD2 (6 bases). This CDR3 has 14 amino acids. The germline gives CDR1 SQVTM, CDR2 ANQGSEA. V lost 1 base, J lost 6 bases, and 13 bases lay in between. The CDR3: CSVEAVVRGNEQFF. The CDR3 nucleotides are TGCAGCGTTGAAGCGGTAGTGCGGGGCAATGAGCAGTTCTTC.

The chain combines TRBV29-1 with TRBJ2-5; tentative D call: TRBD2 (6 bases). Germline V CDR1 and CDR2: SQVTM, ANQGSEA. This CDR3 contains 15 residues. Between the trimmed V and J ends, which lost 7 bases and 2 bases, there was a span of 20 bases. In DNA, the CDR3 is TGCAGCGCCCTTAGCGGTCTGTGGGGACAAGAGACCCAGTACTTC. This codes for CSALSGLWGQETQYF.

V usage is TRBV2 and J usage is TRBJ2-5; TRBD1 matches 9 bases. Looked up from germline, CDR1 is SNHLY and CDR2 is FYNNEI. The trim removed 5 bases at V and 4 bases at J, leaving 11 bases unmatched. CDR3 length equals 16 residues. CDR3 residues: CASSHSWDREGETQYF. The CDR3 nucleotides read TGTGCCAGCAGTCACTCTTGGGACAGGGAAGGAGAGACCCAGTACTTC.

CDR3 coding DNA: TGTGCCAGCAGTGAAGCGGTAGGTAGCAGCTACAATCAGCCCCAGCATTTT. It codes for CASSEAVGSSYNQPQHF. This chain uses TRBV6-1 with TRBJ1-5; D uncertain. CDR3 length: 17 residues. Trimming stripped 0 bases from V and 3 bases from J, with 15 bases between. The germline CDR1 and CDR2 sequences are MNHNS and SASEGT.

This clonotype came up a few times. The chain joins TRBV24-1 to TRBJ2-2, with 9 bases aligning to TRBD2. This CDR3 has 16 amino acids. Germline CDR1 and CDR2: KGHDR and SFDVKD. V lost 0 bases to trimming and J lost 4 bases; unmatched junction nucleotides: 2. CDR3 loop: CATSDLGREGTGELFF. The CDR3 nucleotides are TGTGCCACCAGTGATTTGGGGCGGGAGGGCACCGGGGAGCTGTTTTTT.